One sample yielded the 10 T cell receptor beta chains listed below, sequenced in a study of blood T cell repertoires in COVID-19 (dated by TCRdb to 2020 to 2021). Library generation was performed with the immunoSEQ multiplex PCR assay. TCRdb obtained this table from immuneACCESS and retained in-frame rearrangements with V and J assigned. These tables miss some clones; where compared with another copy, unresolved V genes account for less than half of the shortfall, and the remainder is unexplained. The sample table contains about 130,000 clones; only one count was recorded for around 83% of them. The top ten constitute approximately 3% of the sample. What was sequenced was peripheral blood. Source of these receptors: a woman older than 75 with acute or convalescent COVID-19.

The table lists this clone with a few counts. The CDR3 protein is CASSRGQRDGYTF. The DNA for the CDR3 is TGTGCCAGCAGCAGAGGGCAGAGAGACGGCTACACCTTC. The rearrangement joins TRBV7-9 to TRBJ1-2; D gene ambiguous. The V end was cut by 5 bases, the J end by 8 bases, with 15 bases between. CDR3 length: 13 amino acids. Per the germline V gene, CDR1 is SEHNR and CDR2 is FQNEAQ (reference sequence).

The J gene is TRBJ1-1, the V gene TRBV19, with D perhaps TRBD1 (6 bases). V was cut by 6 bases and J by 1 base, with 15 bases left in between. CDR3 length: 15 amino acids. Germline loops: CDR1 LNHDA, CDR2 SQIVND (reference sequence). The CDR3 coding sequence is TGTGCCAGTAGGGGTAACCGGGGACAGAACACTGAAGCTTTCTTT. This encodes CASRGNRGQNTEAFF.

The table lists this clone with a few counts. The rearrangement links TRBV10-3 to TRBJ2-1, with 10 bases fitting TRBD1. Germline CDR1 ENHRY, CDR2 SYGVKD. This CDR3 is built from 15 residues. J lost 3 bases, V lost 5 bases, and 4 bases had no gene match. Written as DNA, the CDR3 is TGTGCCATCAGTACCGGGACAGGGGTCTACAATGAGCAGTTCTTC. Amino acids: CAISTGTGVYNEQFF.

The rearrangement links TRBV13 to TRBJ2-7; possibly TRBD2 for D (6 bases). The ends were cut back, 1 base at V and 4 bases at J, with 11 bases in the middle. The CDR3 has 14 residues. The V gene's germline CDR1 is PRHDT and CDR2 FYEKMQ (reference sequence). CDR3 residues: CASSLAGEMYEQYF. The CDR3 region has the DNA TGTGCCAGCAGCTTAGCGGGGGAGATGTACGAGCAGTACTTC.

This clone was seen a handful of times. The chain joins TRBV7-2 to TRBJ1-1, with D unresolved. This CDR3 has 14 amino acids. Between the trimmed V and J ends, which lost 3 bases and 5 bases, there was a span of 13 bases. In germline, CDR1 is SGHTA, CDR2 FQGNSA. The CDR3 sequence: CASSFTGMGTEAFF. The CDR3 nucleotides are TGTGCCAGCAGCTTTACGGGGATGGGAACTGAAGCTTTCTTT.

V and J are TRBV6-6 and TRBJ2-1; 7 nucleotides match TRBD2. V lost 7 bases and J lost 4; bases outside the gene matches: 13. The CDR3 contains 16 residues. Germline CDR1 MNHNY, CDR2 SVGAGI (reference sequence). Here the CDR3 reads CASTFYRASGYNEQFF. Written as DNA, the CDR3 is TGTGCCAGCACCTTCTATAGGGCTAGCGGTTACAATGAGCAGTTCTTC.

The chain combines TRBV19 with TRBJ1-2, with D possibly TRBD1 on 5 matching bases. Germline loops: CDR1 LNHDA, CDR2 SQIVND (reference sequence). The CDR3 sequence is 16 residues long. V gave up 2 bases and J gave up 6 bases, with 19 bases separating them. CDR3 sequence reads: CASSIRTRRHSHGYTF. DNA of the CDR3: TGTGCCAGTAGTATACGGACAAGGCGCCACTCTCATGGCTACACCTTC.

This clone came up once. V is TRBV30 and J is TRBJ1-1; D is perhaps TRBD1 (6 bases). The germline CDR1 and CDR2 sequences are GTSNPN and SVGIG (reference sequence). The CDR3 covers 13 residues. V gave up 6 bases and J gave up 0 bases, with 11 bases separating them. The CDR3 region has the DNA TGTGCCTGCAGGGGACACTTGAACACTGAAGCTTTCTTT. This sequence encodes CACRGHLNTEAFF.

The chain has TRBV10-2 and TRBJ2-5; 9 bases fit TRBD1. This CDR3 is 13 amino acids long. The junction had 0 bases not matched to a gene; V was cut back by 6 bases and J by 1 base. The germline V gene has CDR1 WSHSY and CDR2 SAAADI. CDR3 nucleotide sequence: TGCGCCAGCAGGGACAGGGGCCAAGAGACCCAGTACTTC. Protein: CASRDRGQETQYF.

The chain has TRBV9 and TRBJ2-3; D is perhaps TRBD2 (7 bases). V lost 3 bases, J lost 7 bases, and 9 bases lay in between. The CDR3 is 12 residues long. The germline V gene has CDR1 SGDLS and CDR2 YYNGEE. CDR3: CASSDGGHTQYF. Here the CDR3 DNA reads TGTGCCAGCAGCGACGGGGGGCATACGCAGTATTTT.